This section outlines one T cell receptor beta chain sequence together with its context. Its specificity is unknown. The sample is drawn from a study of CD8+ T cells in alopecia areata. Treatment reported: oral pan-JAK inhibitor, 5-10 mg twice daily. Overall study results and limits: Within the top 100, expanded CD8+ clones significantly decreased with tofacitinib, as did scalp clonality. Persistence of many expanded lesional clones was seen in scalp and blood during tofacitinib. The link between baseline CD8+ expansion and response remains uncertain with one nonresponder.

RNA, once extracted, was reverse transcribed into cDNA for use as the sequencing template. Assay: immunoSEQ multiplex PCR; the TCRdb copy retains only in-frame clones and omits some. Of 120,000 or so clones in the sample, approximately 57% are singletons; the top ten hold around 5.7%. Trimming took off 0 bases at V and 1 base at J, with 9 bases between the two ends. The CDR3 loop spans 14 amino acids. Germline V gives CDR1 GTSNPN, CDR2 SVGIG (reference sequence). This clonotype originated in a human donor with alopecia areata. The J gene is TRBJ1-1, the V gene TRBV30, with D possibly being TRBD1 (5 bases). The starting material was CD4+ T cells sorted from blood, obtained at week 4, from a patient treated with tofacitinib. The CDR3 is CAWSVRGWNTEAFF. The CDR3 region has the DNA TGTGCCTGGAGTGTACGGGGCTGGAACACTGAAGCTTTCTTT.